This T cell receptor beta chain was sequenced during a study of blood T cell repertoires in COVID-19. Study context: The samples span acute and convalescent COVID-19 from the United States, Italy and Spain. Sources were T cells, B-cell-depleted T cells, or PBMCs; the material itself was cDNA or gDNA.

CDR3 length: 14 amino acids. With 1 base removed from V and 10 bases from J, the gap between germline ends came to 11 bases. Germline values: CDR1 LGHNA, CDR2 YSLEER. Followed over time, Seattle patients had been enrolled while infection was active. Original handling: For nucleated cells, counts were estimated from reference gene primer amplification. TCRdb's table, derived via immunoSEQ multiplex PCR, lists solely in-frame clones and lacks some. Clonal size and the V and J genes are those of that table, whereas D and trimming came from the DNA. The sample contains some 250,000 clones, more than 85% of which appear only once.

This sequence joins TRBV4-3 and TRBJ1-6, with D tentatively TRBD1 (6 bases). Sequenced material: peripheral blood. This receptor was taken from a woman in her sixties or seventies with COVID-19, enrolled during active disease. The CDR3 DNA follows: TGCGCCAGCAGCCAAGCAGGGGTACAGTCACCCCTCCACTTT. Its protein is CASSQAGVQSPLHF.